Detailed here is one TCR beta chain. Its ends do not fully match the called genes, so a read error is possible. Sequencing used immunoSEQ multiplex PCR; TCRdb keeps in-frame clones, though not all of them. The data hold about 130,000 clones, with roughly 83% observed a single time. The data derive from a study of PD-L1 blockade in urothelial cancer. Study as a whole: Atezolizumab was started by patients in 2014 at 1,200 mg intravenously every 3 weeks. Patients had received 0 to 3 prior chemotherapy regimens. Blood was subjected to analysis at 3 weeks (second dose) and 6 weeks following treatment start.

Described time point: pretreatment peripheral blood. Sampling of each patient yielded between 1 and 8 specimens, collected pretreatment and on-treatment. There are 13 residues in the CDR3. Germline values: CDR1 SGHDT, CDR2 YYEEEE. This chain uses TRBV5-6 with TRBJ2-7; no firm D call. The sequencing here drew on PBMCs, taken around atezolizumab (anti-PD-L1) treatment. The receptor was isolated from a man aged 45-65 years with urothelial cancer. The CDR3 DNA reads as TGTGCCAGCAGCTTGGGGTCCGCCTACGGGCAGTACTTC. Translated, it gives CASSLGSAYGQYF.